This TCR beta chain was found in a study of CD8+ T cells in alopecia areata. Background on the study: Female roughly 7-11-week-old C3H/HeJ recipients received skin from 6-12-month-old C3H/HeJ graft donors with spontaneous alopecia.

About this clone itself: What it binds is unknown. Gene labels here are mouse ones.

RNA extraction was followed by reverse transcription into cDNA, which acted as the sequencing template. The table came from immunoSEQ multiplex PCR; TCRdb's copy has only in-frame clones and leaves some out. This repertoire holds 270,000 or so clones, and none appear only once. Whole-study results and caveats: Researchers report lesional scalp, most notably alopecia totalis/universalis, outstripped normal scalp in clonality. Compared with mice, patients displayed less clear TCR sharing, possibly for HLA-related reasons.

Sorting used CD4, CD8alpha, NKG2D, NKG2ACE and other markers on pooled cutaneous lymph node cells. Material: CD4+ T cells sorted from a lymph node. This TCR came from a C3H/HeJ mouse with alopecia areata. The strain bears MHC haplotype H2-k.

This CDR3 is CASTVNWGYAEQFF. The sequenced part of the CDR3 DNA is TGTGCCAGCACCGTAAACTGGGGGTATGCT. The J gene is TRBJ2-1, the V gene TRBV13-3, with TRBD2 identical over 8 bases. From the germline J gene comes the end of the CDR3, since the read stops 4 residues before it. With 6 bases clipped from V and 4 bases from J, the junction kept 6 bases outside the gene matches. The CDR3 has 14 residues. Germline CDR1 NNHDY, CDR2 SYVADS.